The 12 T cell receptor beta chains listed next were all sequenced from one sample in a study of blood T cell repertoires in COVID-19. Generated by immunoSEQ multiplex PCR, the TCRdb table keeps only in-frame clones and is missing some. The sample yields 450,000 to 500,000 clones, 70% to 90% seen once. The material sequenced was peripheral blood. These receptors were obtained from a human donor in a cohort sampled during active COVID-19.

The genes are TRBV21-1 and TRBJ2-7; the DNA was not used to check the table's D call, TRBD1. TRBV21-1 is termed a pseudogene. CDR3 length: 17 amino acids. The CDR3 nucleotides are TGTGCCAGCAGCAAAGAGGGCAGGCAGGGTAGCTCCTACGAGCAGTACTTC. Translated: CASSKEGRQGSSYEQYF.

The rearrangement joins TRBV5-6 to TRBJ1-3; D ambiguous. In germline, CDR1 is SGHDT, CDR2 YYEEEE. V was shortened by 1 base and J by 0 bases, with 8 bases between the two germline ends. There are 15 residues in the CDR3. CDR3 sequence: CASSLRSISGNTIYF. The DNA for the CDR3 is TGTGCCAGCAGCTTGCGCAGTATCTCTGGAAACACCATATATTTT.

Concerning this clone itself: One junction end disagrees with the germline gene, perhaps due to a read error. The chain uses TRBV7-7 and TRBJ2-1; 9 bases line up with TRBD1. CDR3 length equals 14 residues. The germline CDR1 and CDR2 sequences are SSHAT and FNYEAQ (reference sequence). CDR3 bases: TGTGCTAGCAGCTTAGGGGACAGGGACAATGAGCAGTTCTTC. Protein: CASSLGDRDNEQFF.

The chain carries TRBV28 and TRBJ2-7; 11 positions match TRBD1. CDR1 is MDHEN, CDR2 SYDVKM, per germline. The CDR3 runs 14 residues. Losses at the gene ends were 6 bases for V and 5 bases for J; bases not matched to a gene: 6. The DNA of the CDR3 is TGTGCCAGCAGACGGGACAGGGGGTACGACGAGCAGTACTTC. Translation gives CASRRDRGYDEQYF.

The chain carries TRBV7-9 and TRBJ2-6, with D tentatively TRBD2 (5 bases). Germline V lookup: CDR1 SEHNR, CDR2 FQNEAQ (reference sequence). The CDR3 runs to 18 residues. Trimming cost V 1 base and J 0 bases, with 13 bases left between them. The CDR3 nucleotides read TGTGCCAGCAGCTTAGGCTGGAGGCTTATCTCTGGGGCCAACGTCCTGACTTTC. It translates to CASSLGWRLISGANVLTF. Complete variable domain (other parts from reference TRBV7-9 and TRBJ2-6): DTGVSQNPRHKITKRGQNVTFRCDPISEHNRLYWYRQTLGQGPEFLTYFQNEAQLEKSRLLSDRFSAERPKGSFSTLEIQRTEQGDSAMYLCASSLGWRLISGANVLTFGAGSRLTVL.

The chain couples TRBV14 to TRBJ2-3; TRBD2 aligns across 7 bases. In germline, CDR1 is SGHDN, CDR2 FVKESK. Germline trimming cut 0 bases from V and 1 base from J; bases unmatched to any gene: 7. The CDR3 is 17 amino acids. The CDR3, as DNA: TGTGCCAGCAGCCAAGACGCTGGGACTACCGGCACAGATACGCAGTATTTT. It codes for CASSQDAGTTGTDTQYF.

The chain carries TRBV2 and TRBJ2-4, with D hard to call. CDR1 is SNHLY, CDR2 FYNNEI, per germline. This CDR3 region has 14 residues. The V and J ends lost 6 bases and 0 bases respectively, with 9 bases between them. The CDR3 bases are TGTGCCAGCAGGACCGGAGTAGCCAAAAACATTCAGTACTTC. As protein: CASRTGVAKNIQYF. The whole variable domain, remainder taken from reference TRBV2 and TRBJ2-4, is EPEVTQTPSHQVTQMGQEVILRCVPISNHLYFYWYRQILGQKVEFLVSFYNNEISEKSEIFDDQFSVERPDGSNFTLKIRSTKLEDSAMYFCASRTGVAKNIQYFGAGTRLSVL.

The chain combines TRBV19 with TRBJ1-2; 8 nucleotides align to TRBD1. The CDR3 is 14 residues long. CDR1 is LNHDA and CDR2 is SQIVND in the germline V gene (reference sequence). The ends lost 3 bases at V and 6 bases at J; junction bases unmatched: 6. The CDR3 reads CASSIGGTGHGYTF. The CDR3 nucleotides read TGTGCCAGTAGTATTGGGGGGACAGGCCATGGCTACACCTTC.

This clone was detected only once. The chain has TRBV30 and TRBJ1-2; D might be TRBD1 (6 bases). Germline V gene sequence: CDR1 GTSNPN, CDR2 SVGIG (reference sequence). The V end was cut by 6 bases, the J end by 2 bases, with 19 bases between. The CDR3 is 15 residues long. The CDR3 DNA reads TGTGCCTGCCTGCAGGACGGGGGGGCCAACTATGGCTACACCTTC. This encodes CACLQDGGANYGYTF.

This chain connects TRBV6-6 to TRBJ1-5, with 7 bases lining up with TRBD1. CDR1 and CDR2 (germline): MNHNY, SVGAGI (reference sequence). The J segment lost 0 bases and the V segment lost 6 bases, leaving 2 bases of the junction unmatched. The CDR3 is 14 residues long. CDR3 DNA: TGTGCCAGCAGGACAGGGATTAGCAATCAGCCCCAGCATTTT. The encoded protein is CASRTGISNQPQHF.

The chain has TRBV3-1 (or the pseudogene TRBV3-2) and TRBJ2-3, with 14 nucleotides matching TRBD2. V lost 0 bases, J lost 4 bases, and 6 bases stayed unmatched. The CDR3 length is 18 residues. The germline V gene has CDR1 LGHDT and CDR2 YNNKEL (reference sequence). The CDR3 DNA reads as TGTGCCAGCAGCCAAGAGGGACTAGCGGGAGTAAGGGCAGATACGCAGTATTTT. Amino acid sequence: CASSQEGLAGVRADTQYF.

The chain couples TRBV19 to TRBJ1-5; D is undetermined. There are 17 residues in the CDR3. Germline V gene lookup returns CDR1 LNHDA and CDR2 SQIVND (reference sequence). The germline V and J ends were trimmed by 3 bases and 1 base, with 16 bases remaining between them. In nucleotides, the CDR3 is TGTGCCAGTAGTATGTCGGGTTACCCGTTAAGCAATCAGCCCCAGCATTTT. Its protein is CASSMSGYPLSNQPQHF.